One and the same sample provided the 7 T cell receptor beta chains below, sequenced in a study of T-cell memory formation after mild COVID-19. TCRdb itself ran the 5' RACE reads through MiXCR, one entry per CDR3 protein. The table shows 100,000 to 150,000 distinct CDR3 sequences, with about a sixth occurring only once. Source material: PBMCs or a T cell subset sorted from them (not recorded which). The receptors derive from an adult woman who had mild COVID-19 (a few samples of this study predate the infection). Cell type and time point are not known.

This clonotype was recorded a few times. For the CDR3, the DNA is TGCGCCAGCAGCTTGGTAGGGATCTTTAGTTATGGCTACACCTTC. Translated: CASSLVGIFSYGYTF. The chain carries TRBV5-1 and TRBJ1-2, with D unclear. Germline assignment: CDR1 SGHRS and CDR2 YFSETQ. Trimming removed 0 bases at V and 5 bases at J, with 14 bases between. The CDR3 length is 15 residues. Drawing the rest from reference TRBV5-1 and TRBJ1-2, the complete variable domain is KAGVTQTPRYLIKTRGQQVTLSCSPISGHRSVSWYQQTPGQGLQFLFEYFSETQRNKGNFPGRFSGRQFSNSRSEMNVSTLELGDSALYLCASSLVGIFSYGYTFGSGTRLTVV.

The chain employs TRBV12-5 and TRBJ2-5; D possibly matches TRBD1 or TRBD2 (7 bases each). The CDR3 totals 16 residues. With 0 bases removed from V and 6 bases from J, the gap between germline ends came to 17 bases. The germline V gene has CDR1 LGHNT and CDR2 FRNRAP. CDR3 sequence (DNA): TGTGCTAGTGGTTTGGTACTGAACAGGGGAGGGAAGACCCAGTACTTC. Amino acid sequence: CASGLVLNRGGKTQYF.

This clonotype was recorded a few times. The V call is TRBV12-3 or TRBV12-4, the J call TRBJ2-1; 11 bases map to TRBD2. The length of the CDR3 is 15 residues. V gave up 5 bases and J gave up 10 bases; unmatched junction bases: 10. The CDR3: CASSNPSGRRWEQFF. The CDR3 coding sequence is TGTGCCAGCAGTAACCCTAGCGGGAGGCGCTGGGAGCAGTTCTTC.

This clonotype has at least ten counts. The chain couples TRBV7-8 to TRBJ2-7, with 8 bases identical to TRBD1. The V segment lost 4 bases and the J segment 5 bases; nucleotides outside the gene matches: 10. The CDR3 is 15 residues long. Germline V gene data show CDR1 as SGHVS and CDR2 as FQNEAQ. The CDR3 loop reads CASSSRRLQGDEQYF. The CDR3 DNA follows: TGTGCCAGCAGCTCGCGCCGTTTACAGGGGGACGAGCAGTACTTC. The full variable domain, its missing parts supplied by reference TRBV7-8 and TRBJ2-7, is GAGVSQSPRYKVAKRGQDVALRCDPISGHVSLFWYQQALGQGPEFLTYFQNEAQLDKSGLPSDRFFAERPEGSVSTLKIQRTQQEDSAVYLCASSSRRLQGDEQYFGPGTRLTVT.

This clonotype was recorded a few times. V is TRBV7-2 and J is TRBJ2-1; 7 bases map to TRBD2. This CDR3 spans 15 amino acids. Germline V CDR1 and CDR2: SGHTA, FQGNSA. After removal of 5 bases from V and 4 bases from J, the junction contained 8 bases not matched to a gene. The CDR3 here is CASSRWREFYNEQFF. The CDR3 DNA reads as TGTGCCAGCAGCCGCTGGCGGGAGTTTTACAATGAGCAGTTCTTC.

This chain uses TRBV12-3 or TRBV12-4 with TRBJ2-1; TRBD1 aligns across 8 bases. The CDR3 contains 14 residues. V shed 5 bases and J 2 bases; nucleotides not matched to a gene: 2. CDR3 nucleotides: TGTGCCAGCAGTATGACAGGGGCCTACAATGAGCAGTTCTTC. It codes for CASSMTGAYNEQFF.

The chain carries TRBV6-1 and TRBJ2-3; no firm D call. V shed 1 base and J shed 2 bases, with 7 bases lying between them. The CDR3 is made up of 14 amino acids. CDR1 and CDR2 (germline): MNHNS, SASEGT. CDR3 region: CASSEGAYTDTQYF. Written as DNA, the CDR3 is TGTGCCAGCAGTGAAGGGGCCTACACAGATACGCAGTATTTT.